This T cell receptor beta chain was profiled in a study of blood T cell repertoires in COVID-19. Only a few counts were recorded for this clone. Repertoires were generated with immunoSEQ multiplex PCR, while TCRdb's copy carries only in-frame clones and drops some. The sample consists of 250,000 or so clones, around 86% of them appearing once. The CDR3 length is 14 residues. Germline values: CDR1 SGHNT, CDR2 YYREEE (reference sequence). Deletions cut 1 base from V and 6 bases from J, with 12 bases between. Sequenced sample: peripheral blood. The V gene is TRBV5-4, the J gene TRBJ2-3; D gene unclear. This TCR was recovered from a woman aged 40 to 50 who had recovered from COVID-19. CDR3 in amino acids: CASSLPSAADTQYF. The CDR3, as DNA: TGTGCCAGCAGCTTGCCAAGTGCGGCGGATACGCAGTATTTT.